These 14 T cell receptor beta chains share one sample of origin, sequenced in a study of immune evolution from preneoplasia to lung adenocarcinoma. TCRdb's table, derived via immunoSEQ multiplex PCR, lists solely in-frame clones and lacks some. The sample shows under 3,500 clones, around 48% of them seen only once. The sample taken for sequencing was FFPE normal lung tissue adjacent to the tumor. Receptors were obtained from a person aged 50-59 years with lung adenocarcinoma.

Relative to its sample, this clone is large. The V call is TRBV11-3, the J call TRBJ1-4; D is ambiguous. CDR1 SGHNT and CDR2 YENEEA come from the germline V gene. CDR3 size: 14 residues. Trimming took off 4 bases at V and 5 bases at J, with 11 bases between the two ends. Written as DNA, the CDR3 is TGTGCCAGCAGCTCCCGGACCGGGAATGAAAAACTGTTTTTT. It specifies CASSSRTGNEKLFF. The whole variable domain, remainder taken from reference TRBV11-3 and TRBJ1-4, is EAGVVQSPRYKIIEKKQPVAFWCNPISGHNTLYWYLQNLGQGPELLIRYENEEAVDDSQLPKDRFSAERLKGVDSTLKIQPAELGDSAVYLCASSSRTGNEKLFFGSGTQLSVL.

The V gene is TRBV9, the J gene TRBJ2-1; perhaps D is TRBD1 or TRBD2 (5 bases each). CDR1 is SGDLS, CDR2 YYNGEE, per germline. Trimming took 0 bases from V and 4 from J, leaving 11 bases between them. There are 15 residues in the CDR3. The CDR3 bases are TGTGCCAGCAGCGTAGACGGGACGGGGTACAATGAGCAGTTCTTC. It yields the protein CASSVDGTGYNEQFF.

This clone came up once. CDR3 sequence reads: CASSLADPWSYEQYF. The DNA of the CDR3 is TGCGCCAGCAGCTTGGCCGACCCTTGGTCCTACGAGCAGTACTTC. The chain uses TRBV5-1 and TRBJ2-7; the D is unclear. V was cut by 0 bases and J by 1 base, with 11 bases left in between. The germline V gene encodes CDR1 SGHRS and CDR2 YFSETQ. This CDR3 has 15 amino acids.

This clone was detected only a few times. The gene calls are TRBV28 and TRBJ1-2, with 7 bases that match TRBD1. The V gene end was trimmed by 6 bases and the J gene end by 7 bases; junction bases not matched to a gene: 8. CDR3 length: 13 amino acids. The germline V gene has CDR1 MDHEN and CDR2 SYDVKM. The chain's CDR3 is CASSIDRVGGYTF. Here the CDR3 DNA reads TGTGCCAGCAGCATTGACAGGGTCGGTGGCTACACCTTC.

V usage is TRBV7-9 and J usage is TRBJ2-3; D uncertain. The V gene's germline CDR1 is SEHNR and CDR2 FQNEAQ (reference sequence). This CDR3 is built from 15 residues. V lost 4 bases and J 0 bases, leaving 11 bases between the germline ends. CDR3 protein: CASSSTVASTDTQYF. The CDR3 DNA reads TGTGCCAGCAGCTCCACCGTTGCTAGCACAGATACGCAGTATTTT.

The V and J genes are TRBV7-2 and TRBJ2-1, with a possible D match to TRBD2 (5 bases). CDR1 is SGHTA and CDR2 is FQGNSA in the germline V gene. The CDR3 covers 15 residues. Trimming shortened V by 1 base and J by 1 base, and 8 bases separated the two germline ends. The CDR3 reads CASSLDPGSYNEQFF. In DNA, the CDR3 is TGTGCCAGCAGCTTAGACCCGGGGTCCTACAATGAGCAGTTCTTC. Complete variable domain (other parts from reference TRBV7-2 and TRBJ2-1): GAGVSQSPSNKVTEKGKDVELRCDPISGHTALYWYRQSLGQGLEFLIYFQGNSAPDKSGLPSDRFSAERTGGSVSTLTIQRTQQEDSAVYLCASSLDPGSYNEQFFGPGTRLTVL.

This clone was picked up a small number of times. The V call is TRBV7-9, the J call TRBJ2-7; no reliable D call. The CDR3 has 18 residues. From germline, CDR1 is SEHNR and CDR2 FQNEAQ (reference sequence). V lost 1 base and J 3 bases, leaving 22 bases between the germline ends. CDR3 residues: CASSLGYHPRRKSYEQYF. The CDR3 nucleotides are TGTGCCAGCAGCTTAGGGTACCACCCGAGACGGAAGAGCTACGAGCAGTACTTC.

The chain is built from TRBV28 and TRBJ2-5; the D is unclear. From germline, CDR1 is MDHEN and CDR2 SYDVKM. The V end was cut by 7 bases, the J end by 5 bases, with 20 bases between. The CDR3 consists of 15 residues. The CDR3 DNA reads TGTGCCAGCACCACGCCAGGTGACATGTCGGAGACCCAGTACTTC. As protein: CASTTPGDMSETQYF.

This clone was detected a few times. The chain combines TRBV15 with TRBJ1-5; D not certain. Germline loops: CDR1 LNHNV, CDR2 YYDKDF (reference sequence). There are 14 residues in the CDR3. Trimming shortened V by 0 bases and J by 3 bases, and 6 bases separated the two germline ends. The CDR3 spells CATSRDKVNQPQHF. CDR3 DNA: TGTGCCACCAGCAGAGATAAGGTCAATCAGCCCCAGCATTTT.

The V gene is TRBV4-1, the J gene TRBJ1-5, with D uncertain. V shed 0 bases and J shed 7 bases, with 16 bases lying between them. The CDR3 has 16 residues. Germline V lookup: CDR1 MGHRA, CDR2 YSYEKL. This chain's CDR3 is CASSQDGAGAGQPQHF. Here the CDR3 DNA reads TGCGCCAGCAGCCAAGATGGCGCGGGCGCGGGGCAGCCCCAGCATTTT.

The CDR3 protein is CASSLEGGGGPDSPLHF. CDR3 nucleotide sequence: TGTGCCAGCAGTTTAGAGGGGGGCGGGGGACCGGATTCACCCCTCCACTTT. This chain uses TRBV27 with TRBJ1-6; weak D call: TRBD1 (6 bases). Germline loops: CDR1 MNHEY, CDR2 SMNVEV (reference sequence). The germline V and J ends were trimmed by 2 bases and 8 bases, with 19 bases remaining between them. The CDR3 spans 17 residues.

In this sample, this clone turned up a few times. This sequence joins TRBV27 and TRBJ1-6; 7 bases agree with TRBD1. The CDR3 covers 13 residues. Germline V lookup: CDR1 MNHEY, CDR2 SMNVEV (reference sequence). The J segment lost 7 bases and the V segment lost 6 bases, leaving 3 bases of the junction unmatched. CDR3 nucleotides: TGTGCCAGCAGCGGGACAGAAAATTCACCCCTCCACTTT. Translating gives CASSGTENSPLHF.

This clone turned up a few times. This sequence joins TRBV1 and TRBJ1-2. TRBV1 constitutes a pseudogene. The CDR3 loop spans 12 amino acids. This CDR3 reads CTSRWGGYGYTF. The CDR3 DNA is TGCACCAGCAGATGGGGGGGTTATGGCTACACCTTC.

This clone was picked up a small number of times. The CDR3 nucleotides read TGCGCCAGCAGCTCGACTAGCGGTGTGACCTACAATGAGCAGTTCTTC. This gives the protein CASSSTSGVTYNEQFF. The rearrangement joins TRBV5-1 to TRBJ2-1; TRBD2 matches 9 bases. This CDR3 spans 16 amino acids. CDR1 is SGHRS and CDR2 is YFSETQ in the germline V gene. The trim removed 3 bases at V and 2 bases at J, leaving 6 bases unmatched.